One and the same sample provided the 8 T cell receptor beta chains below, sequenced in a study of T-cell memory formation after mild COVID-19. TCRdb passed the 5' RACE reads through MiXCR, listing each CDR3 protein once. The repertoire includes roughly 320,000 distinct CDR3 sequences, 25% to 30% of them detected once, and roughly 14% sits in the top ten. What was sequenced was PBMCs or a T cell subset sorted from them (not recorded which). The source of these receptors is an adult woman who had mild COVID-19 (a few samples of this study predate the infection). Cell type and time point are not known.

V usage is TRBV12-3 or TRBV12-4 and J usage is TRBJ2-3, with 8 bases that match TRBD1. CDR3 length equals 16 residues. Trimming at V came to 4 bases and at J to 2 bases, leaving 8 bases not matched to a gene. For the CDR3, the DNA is TGTGCCAGCAGTTCCCGACAGGGGCTCCTCACAGATACGCAGTATTTT. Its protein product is CASSSRQGLLTDTQYF.

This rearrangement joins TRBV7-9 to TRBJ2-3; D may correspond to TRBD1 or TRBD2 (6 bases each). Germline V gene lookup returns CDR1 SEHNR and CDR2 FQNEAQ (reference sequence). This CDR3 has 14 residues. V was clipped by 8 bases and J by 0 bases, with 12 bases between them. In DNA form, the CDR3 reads TGTGCCAGCTTGTCGGGGGCGAGCACAGATACGCAGTATTTT. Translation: CASLSGASTDTQYF.

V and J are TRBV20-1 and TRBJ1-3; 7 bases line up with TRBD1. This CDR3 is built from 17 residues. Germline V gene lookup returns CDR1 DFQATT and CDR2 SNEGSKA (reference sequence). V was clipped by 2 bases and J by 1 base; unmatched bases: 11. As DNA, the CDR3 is TGCAGTGCTAGAACCTCCCGGGGACAGATTTCTGGAAACACCATATATTTT. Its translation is CSARTSRGQISGNTIYF.

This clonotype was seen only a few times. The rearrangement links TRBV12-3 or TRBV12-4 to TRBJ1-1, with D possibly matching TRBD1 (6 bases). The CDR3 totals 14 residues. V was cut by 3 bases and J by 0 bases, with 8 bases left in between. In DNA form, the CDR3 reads TGTGCCAGCAGTTTTGGGGGCGTGAACACTGAAGCTTTCTTT. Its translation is CASSFGGVNTEAFF.

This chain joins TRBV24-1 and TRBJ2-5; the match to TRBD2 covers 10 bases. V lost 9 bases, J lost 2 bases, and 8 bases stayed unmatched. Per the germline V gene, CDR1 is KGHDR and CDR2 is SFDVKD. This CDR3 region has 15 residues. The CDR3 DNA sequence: TGTGCCACCTCTGGGACTAGCGCAAATCAAGAGACCCAGTACTTC. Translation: CATSGTSANQETQYF.

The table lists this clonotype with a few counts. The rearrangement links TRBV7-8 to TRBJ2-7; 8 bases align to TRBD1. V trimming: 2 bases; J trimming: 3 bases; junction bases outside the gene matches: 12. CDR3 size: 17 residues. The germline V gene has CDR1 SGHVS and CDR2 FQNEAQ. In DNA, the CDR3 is TGTGCCAGCAGCTTATCAGAAACCGGGACAGGACGCTACGAGCAGTACTTC. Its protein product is CASSLSETGTGRYEQYF.

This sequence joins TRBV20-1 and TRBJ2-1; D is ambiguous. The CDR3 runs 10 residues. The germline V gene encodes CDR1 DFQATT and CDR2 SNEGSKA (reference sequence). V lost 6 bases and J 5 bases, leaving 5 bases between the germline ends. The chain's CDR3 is CSATDNEQFF. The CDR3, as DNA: TGCAGTGCAACGGACAATGAGCAGTTCTTC.

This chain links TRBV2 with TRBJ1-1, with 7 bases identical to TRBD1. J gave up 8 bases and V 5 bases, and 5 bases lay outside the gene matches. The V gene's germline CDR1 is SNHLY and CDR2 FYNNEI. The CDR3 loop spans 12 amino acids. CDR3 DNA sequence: TGTGCCAGCAGTAGACAGGGTTTCGAAGCTTTCTTT. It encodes CASSRQGFEAFF.